This is a list of T cell receptor beta chains from one sample in a study of blood T cell repertoires in COVID-19. Repertoires were generated with immunoSEQ multiplex PCR, while TCRdb's copy carries only in-frame clones and drops some. The repertoire holds more than 110,000 clones, with around 82% as singletons. Sequencing was carried out using PBMCs or T cells enriched from blood (not recorded which). The receptors originated from a man aged 35-49 years with acute COVID-19. The CDR3 runs from the conserved cysteine through the conserved F or W. A D gene is named only where the DNA matches it firmly. The size field is filled for only some rows; it gives once, few, many or a size class.

V: TRBV5-4
size: -
D: TRBD1
J: TRBJ1-1
length: 15
DNA: TGTGCCAGCAGGACAACGGGACAGACGGGAGTTGGAGCTTTCTTT
CDR3: CASRTTGQTGVGAFF

V: TRBV24-1
size: -
D: -
J: TRBJ2-5
length: 15
DNA: TGTGCCACCAGTGATTCAGGGCGGGAACAAGAGACCCAGTACTTC
CDR3: CATSDSGREQETQYF

V: TRBV6-5
size: -
D: -
J: TRBJ2-1
length: 15
DNA: TGTGCCAGCAGTTACGGGGCGGCCTCCTACAATGAGCAGTTCTTC
CDR3: CASSYGAASYNEQFF

V: TRBV9
size: -
D: TRBD1
J: TRBJ1-4
length: 15
DNA: TGTGCCAGCAGCGGTACCGGGACAGATAATGAAAAACTGTTTTTT
CDR3: CASSGTGTDNEKLFF

V: TRBV7-8
size: -
D: TRBD1
J: TRBJ1-1
length: 14
DNA: TGTGCCAGCAGCGTTGACAGGGAGAACACTGAAGCTTTCTTT
CDR3: CASSVDRENTEAFF

V: TRBV7-8
size: -
D: TRBD1
J: TRBJ2-7
length: 15
DNA: TGTGCCAGCAGCTTGACCGGGACAGGCTCCTACGAGCAGTACTTC
CDR3: CASSLTGTGSYEQYF

V: TRBV7-2
size: -
D: TRBD1
J: TRBJ1-2
length: 15
DNA: TGTGCCAGCAGCAACCGGGACAGGGGTAACTATGGCTACACCTTC
CDR3: CASSNRDRGNYGYTF

V: TRBV19
size: -
D: TRBD1
J: TRBJ2-7
length: 15
DNA: TGTGCCAGTAGTACCTCGGGACAGGGGACCTACGAGCAGTACTTC
CDR3: CASSTSGQGTYEQYF

V: TRBV4-1
size: once
D: TRBD2
J: TRBJ2-1
length: 22
DNA: TGCGCCAGCAGCCAAGATGCCCCGGTGAGGCAGCGGGAGGACCCCTCCTACAATGAGCAGTTCTTC
CDR3: CASSQDAPVRQREDPSYNEQFF

V: TRBV7-8
size: -
D: TRBD2
J: TRBJ2-3
length: 17
DNA: TGTGCCAGCAGCCCAGAGATAGCGGGGGAGCCCACAGATACGCAGTATTTT
CDR3: CASSPEIAGEPTDTQYF

V: TRBV9
size: -
D: TRBD1
J: TRBJ1-5
length: 12
DNA: TGTGCCAGCAGCGTAGTAGGGGACAGAGGGCATTTT
CDR3: CASSVVGDRGHF

V: TRBV7-9
size: -
D: -
J: TRBJ2-1
length: 12
DNA: TGTGCCAGCAGAGCGGGCAACAATGAGCAGTTCTTC
CDR3: CASRAGNNEQFF

V: TRBV5-1
size: few
D: -
J: TRBJ2-3
length: 15
DNA: TGCGCCAGCTCGCTGGGACTGAGGAGCACAGATACGCAGTATTTT
CDR3: CASSLGLRSTDTQYF

V: TRBV19
size: -
D: TRBD2
J: TRBJ2-1
length: 16
DNA: TGTGCCAGTAGTATTCGAAGGACTAGTAACCACAATGAGCAGTTCTTC
CDR3: CASSIRRTSNHNEQFF

V: TRBV5-1
size: -
D: -
J: TRBJ2-1
length: 16
DNA: TGCGCCACTTCCCCAGAAGCGTCGATTACCTACAATGAGCAGTTCTTC
CDR3: CATSPEASITYNEQFF

V: TRBV7-2
size: -
D: TRBD1
J: TRBJ1-2
length: 15
DNA: TGTGCCAGCAGCTCGACAGGGGGACGCGACTATGGCTACACCTTC
CDR3: CASSSTGGRDYGYTF

V: TRBV29-1
size: -
D: -
J: TRBJ2-7
length: 16
DNA: TGCAGCGTTGAAGAAGCGGCGGGGTATAAGGCCTACGAGCAGTACTTC
CDR3: CSVEEAAGYKAYEQYF

V: TRBV29-1
size: -
D: -
J: TRBJ2-7
length: 12
DNA: TGCAGCGTTTTGAAATCAGGGTACGAGCAGTACTTC
CDR3: CSVLKSGYEQYF

V: TRBV5-1
size: -
D: -
J: TRBJ1-3
length: 15
DNA: TGCGCCAGCGCTTCGGGCGGGGGCTTTGGAAACACCATATATTTT
CDR3: CASASGGGFGNTIYF

V: TRBV28
size: -
D: -
J: TRBJ1-1
length: 15
DNA: TGTGCCAGCACCCAAGCGGGGGGCCTGAACACTGAAGCTTTCTTT
CDR3: CASTQAGGLNTEAFF

V: TRBV11-2
size: -
D: TRBD1
J: TRBJ2-5
length: 14
DNA: TGTGCCAGCAGCAGTGGGACAGGGCAAGAGACCCAGTACTTC
CDR3: CASSSGTGQETQYF

V: TRBV2
size: -
D: -
J: TRBJ2-1
length: 14
DNA: TGTGCCAGCAGTCGAGGAGGCTCCTACAATGAGCAGTTCTTC
CDR3: CASSRGGSYNEQFF